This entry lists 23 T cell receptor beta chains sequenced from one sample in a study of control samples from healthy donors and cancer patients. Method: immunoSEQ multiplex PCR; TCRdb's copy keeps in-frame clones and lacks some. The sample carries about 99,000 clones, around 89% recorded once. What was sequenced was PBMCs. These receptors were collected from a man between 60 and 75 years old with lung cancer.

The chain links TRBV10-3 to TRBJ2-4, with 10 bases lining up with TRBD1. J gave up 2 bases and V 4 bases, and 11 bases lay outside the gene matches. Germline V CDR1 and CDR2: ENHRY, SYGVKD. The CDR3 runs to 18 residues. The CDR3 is CAISAPGGDRGTKNIQYF. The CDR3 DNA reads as TGTGCCATCAGTGCCCCCGGGGGGGACAGGGGAACCAAAAACATTCAGTACTTC.

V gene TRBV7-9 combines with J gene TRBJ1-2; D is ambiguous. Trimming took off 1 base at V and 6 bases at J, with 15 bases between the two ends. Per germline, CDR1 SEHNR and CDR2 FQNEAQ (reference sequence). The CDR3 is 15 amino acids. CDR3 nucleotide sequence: TGTGCCAGCAGCTTAGGTCTTGGGTTTCGGGATGGCTACACCTTC. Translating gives CASSLGLGFRDGYTF.

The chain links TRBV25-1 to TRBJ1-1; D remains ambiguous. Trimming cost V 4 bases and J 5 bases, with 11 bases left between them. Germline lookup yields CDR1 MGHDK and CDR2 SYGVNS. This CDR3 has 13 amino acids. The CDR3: CASSVAGRTEAFF. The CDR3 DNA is TGTGCCAGCAGTGTAGCTGGAAGAACTGAAGCTTTCTTT.

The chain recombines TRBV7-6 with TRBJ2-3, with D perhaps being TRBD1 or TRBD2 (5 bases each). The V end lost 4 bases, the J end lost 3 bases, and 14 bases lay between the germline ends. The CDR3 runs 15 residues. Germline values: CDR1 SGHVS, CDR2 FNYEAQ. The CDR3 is CASSSAGPGTDTQYF. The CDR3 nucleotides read TGTGCCAGCAGCTCCGCAGGGCCGGGAACAGATACGCAGTATTTT.

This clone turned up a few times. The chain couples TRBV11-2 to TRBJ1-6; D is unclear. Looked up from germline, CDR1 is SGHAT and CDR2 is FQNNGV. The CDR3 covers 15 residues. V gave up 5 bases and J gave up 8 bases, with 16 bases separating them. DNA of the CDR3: TGTGCCAGCAGCCCCTCCATGGGTTGGGATTCACCCCTCCACTTT. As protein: CASSPSMGWDSPLHF.

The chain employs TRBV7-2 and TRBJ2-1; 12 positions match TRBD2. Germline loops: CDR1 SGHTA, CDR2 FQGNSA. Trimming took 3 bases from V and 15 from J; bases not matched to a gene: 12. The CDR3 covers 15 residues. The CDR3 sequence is CASSFSSGGAPQRFF. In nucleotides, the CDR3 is TGTGCCAGCAGCTTTTCTAGCGGGGGGGCCCCTCAGCGGTTCTTC.

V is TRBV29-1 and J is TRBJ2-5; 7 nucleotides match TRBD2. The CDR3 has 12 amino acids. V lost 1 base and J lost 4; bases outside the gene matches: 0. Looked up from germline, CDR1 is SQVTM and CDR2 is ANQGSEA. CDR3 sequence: CSVEAGGETQYF. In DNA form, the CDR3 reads TGCAGCGTTGAAGCGGGGGGAGAGACCCAGTACTTC.

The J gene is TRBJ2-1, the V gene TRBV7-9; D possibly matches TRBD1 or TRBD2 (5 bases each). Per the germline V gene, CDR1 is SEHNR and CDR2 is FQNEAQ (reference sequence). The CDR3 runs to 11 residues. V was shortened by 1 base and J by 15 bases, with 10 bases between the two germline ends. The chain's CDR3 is CASSLVGEAFF. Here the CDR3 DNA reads TGTGCCAGCAGCTTAGTGGGGGAAGCGTTCTTC.

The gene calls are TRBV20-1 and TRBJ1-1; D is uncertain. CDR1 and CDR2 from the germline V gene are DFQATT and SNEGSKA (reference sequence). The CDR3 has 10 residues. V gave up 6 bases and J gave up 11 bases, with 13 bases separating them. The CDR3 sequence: CSALGVGAFF. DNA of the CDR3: TGCAGTGCCCTCGGGGTTGGCGCTTTCTTT.

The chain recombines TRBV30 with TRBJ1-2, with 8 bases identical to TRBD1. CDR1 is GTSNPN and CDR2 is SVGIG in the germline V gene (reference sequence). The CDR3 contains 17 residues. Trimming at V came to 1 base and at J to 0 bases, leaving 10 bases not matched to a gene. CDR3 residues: CAWSDRGAGGSNYGYTF. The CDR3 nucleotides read TGTGCCTGGAGTGACCGGGGGGCAGGGGGCTCTAACTATGGCTACACCTTC.

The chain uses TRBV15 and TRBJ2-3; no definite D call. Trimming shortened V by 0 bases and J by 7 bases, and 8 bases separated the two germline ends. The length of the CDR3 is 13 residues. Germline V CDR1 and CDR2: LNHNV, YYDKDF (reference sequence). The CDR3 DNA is TGTGCCACCAGCAGAGAAGTCTCATATACGCAGTATTTT. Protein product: CATSREVSYTQYF.

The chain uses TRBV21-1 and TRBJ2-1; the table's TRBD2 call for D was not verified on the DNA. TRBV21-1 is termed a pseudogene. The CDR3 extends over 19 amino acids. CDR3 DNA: TGTGCCAGCAGCACCTCGGGGGTTCCCACTCCGAGGTCCTACAATGAGCAGTTCTTC. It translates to CASSTSGVPTPRSYNEQFF.

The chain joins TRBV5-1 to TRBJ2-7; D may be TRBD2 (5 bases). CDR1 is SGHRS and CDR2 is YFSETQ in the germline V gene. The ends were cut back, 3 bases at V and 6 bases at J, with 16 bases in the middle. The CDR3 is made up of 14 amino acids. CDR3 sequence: CASSSYSGVAEQYF. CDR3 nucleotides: TGCGCCAGCAGCTCATACTCCGGGGTGGCCGAGCAGTACTTC. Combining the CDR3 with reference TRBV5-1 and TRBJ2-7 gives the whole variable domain KAGVTQTPRYLIKTRGQQVTLSCSPISGHRSVSWYQQTPGQGLQFLFEYFSETQRNKGNFPGRFSGRQFSNSRSEMNVSTLELGDSALYLCASSSYSGVAEQYFGPGTRLTVT.

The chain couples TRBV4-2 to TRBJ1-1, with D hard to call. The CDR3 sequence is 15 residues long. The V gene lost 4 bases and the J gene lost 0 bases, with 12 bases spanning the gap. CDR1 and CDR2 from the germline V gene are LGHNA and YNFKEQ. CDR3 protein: CASSLGVGLNTEAFF. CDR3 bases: TGTGCCAGCAGCCTTGGCGTGGGGTTGAACACTGAAGCTTTCTTT.

CDR3 coding DNA: TGTGCCAGCAGCTTGGAACAGGGGGTAAATTCACCCCTCCACTTT. Protein product: CASSLEQGVNSPLHF. V and J are TRBV5-8 and TRBJ1-6; the match to TRBD1 covers 8 bases. Looked up from germline, CDR1 is SGHTS and CDR2 is YDEGEE. V trimming: 0 bases; J trimming: 7 bases; junction bases outside the gene matches: 3. The CDR3 is 15 amino acids.

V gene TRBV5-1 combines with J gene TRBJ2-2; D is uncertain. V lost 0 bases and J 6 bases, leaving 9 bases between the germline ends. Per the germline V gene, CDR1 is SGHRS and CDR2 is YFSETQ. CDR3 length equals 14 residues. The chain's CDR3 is CASSLVTEAGELFF. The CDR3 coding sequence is TGCGCCAGCAGCTTGGTAACAGAGGCCGGGGAGCTGTTTTTT.

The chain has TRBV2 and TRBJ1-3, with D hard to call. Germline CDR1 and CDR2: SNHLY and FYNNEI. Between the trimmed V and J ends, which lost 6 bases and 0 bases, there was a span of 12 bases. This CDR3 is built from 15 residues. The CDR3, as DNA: TGTGCCAGCAGGCGAAGTCTTGCCTCTGGAAACACCATATATTTT. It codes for CASRRSLASGNTIYF.

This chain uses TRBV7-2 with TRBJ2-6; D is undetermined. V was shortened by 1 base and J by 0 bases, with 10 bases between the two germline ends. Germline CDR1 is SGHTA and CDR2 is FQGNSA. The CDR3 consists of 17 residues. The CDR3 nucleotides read TGTGCCAGCAGCTTAGTCGGCACAGCCTCTGGGGCCAACGTCCTGACTTTC. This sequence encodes CASSLVGTASGANVLTF.

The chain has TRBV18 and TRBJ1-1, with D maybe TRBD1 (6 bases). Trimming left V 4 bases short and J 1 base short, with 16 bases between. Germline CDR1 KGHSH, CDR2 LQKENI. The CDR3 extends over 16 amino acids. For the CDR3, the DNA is TGTGCCAGCTCACTGAAGGGGGGCCCCAAGAACACTGAAGCTTTCTTT. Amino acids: CASSLKGGPKNTEAFF.

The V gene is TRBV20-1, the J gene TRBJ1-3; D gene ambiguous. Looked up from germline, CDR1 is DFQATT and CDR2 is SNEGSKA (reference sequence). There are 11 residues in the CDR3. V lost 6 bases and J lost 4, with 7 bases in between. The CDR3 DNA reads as TGCAGTGCCGGTGGGGGAAACACCATATATTTT. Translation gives CSAGGGNTIYF.

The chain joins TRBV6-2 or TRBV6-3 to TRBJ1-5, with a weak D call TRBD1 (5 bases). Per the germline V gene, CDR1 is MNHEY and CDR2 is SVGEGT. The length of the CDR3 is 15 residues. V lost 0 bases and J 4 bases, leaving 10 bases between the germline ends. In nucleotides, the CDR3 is TGTGCCAGCAGTTACTCGGACGCAGGGAATCAGCCCCAGCATTTT. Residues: CASSYSDAGNQPQHF.

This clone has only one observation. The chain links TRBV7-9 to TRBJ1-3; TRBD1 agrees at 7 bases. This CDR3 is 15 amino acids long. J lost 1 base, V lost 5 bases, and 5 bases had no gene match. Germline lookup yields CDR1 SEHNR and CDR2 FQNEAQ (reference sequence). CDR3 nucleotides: TGTGCCAGCAGCACAGACAGGGAATCTGGAAACACCATATATTTT. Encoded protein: CASSTDRESGNTIYF.

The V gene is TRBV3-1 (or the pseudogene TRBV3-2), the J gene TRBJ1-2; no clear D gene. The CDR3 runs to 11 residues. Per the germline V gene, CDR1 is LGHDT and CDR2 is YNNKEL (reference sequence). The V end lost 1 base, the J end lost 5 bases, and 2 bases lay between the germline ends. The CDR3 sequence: CASSQGYGYTF. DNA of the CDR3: TGTGCCAGCAGCCAAGGATATGGCTACACCTTC.